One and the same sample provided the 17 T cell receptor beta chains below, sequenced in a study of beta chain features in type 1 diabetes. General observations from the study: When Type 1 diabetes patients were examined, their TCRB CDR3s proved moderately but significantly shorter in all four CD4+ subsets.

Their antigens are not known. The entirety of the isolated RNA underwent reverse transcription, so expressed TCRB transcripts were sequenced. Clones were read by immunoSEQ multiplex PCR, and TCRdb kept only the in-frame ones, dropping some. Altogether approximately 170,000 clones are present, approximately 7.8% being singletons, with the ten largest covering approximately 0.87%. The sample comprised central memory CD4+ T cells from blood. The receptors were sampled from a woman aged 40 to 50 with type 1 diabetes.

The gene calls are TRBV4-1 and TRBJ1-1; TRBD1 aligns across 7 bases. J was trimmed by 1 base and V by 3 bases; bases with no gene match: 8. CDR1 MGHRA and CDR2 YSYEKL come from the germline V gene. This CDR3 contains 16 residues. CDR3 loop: CASSHVTGQRNTEAFF. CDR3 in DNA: TGCGCCAGCAGCCATGTAACGGGACAGAGGAACACTGAAGCTTTCTTT.

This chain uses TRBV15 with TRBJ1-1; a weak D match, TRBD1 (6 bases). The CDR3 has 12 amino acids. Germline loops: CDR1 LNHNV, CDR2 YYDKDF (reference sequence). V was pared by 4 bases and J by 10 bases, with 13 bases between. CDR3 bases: TGTGCCACCAGCACCGACCGACAGGTAGCTTTCTTT. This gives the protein CATSTDRQVAFF.

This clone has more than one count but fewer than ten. This chain's CDR3 is CASSPQLQGRMQYF. DNA for the CDR3: TGCGCCAGCAGCCCCCAACTACAGGGGCGGATGCAGTACTTC. The J gene is TRBJ2-7, the V gene TRBV4-3, with 7 bases identical to TRBD1. Germline-derived CDR1 and CDR2 are LGHNA and YSLEER. CDR3 length equals 14 residues. V trimming: 4 bases; J trimming: 9 bases; junction bases outside the gene matches: 12.

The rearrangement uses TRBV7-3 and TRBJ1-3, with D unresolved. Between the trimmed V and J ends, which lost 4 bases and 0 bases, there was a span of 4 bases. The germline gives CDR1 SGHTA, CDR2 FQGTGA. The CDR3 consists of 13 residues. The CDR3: CASSSNSGNTIYF. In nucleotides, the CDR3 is TGTGCCAGCAGCTCTAACTCTGGAAACACCATATATTTT.

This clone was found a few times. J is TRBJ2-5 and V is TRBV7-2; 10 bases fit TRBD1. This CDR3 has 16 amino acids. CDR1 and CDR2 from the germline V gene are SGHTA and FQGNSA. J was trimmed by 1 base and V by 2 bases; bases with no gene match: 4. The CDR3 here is CASSLPGQGVQETQYF. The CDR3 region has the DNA TGTGCCAGCAGCTTACCCGGACAGGGGGTCCAAGAGACCCAGTACTTC.

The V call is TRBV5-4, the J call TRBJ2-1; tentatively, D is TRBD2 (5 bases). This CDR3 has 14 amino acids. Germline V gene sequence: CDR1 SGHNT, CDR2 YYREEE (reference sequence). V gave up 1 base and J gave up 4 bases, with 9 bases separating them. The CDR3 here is CASSLWTVYNEQFF. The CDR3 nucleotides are TGTGCCAGCAGCTTGTGGACTGTATACAATGAGCAGTTCTTC.

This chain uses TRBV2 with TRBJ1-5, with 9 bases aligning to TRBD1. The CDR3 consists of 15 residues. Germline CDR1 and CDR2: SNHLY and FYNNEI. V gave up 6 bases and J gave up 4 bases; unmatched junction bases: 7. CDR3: CASRERDRENQPQHF. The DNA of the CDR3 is TGTGCCAGCAGGGAACGGGACAGGGAGAATCAGCCCCAGCATTTT.

The chain's CDR3 is CASSFQAGSEAFF. CDR3 bases: TGTGCCAGCAGCTTCCAGGCGGGAAGTGAAGCTTTCTTT. The chain employs TRBV7-2 and TRBJ1-1; D ambiguous. Between the trimmed V and J ends, which lost 3 bases and 7 bases, there was a span of 12 bases. CDR3 size: 13 residues. Germline V gene data show CDR1 as SGHTA and CDR2 as FQGNSA. The full variable domain, with the rest looked up from reference TRBV7-2 and TRBJ1-1, is GAGVSQSPSNKVTEKGKDVELRCDPISGHTALYWYRQSLGQGLEFLIYFQGNSAPDKSGLPSDRFSAERTGGSVSTLTIQRTQQEDSAVYLCASSFQAGSEAFFGQGTRLTVV.

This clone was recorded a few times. The CDR3 bases are TGTGCCAGCAGTGGTCCTAGCGGGGCGGTGGCAGATACGCAGTATTTT. Protein product: CASSGPSGAVADTQYF. The chain employs TRBV9 and TRBJ2-3, with 9 bases identical to TRBD2. The CDR3 totals 16 residues. Trimming removed 5 bases from V and 4 bases from J; junction bases left unmatched: 11. Germline loops: CDR1 SGDLS, CDR2 YYNGEE.

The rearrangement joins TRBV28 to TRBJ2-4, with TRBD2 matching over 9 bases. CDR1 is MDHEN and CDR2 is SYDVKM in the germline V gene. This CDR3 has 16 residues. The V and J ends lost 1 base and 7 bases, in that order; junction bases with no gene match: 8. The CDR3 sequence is CASSLFSGGAHNIQYF. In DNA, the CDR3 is TGTGCCAGCAGTTTATTTAGCGGGGGTGCGCACAACATTCAGTACTTC. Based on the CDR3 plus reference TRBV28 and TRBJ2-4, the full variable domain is DVKVTQSSRYLVKRTGEKVFLECVQDMDHENMFWYRQDPGLGLRLIYFSYDVKMKEKGDIPEGYSVSREKKERFSLILESASTNQTSMYLCASSLFSGGAHNIQYFGAGTRLSVL.

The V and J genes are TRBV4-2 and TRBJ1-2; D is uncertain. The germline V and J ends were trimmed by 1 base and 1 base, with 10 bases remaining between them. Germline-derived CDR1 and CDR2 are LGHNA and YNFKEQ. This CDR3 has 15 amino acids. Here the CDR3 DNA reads TGTGCCAGCAGCCAAGGAGAGGAGTTTAACTATGGCTACACCTTC. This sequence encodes CASSQGEEFNYGYTF.

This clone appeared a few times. The CDR3 region has the DNA TGCGCCAGCAGCCCTCACCGGGACAACCCTAATGAAAAACTGTTTTTT. Translated: CASSPHRDNPNEKLFF. The chain uses TRBV4-3 and TRBJ1-4; D is perhaps TRBD1 (6 bases). The length of the CDR3 is 16 residues. V lost 4 bases, J lost 3 bases, and 15 bases lay in between. Germline-derived CDR1 and CDR2 are LGHNA and YSLEER.

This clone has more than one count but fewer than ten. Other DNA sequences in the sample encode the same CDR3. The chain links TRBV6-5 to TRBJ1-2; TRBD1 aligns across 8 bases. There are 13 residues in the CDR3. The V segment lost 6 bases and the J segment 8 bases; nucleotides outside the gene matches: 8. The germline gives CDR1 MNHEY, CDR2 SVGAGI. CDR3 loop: CASSQDRVDGYTF. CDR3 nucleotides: TGTGCCAGCAGCCAGGACAGGGTCGACGGCTACACCTTC.

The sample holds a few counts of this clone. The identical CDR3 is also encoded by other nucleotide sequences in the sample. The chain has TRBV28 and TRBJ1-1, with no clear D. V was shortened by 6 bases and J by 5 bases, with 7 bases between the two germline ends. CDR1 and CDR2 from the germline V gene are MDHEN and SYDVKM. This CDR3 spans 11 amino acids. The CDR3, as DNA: TGTGCCAGCAGGGTGAGGACTGAAGCTTTCTTT. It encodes CASRVRTEAFF.

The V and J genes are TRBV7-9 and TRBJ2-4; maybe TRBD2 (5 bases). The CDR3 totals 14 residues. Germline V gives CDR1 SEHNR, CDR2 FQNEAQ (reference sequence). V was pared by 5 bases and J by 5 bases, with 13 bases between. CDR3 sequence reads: CASSPAEVENIQYF. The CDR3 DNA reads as TGTGCCAGCAGCCCCGCGGAGGTGGAAAACATTCAGTACTTC.

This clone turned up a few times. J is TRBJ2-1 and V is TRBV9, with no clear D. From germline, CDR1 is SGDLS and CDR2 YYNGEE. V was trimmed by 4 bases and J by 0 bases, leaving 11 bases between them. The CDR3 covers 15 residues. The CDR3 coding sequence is TGTGCCAGCAGCACTACACCAAGCTCCTACAATGAGCAGTTCTTC. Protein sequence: CASSTTPSSYNEQFF.

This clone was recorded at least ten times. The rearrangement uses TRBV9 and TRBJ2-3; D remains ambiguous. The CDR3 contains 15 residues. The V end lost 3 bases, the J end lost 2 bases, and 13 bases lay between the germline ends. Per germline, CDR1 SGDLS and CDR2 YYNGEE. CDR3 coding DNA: TGTGCCAGCAGCGGCAGAATTTCAAACACAGATACGCAGTATTTT. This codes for CASSGRISNTDTQYF.